The 21 T cell receptor beta chains given below trace back to one sample, sequenced in a study of blood T cell repertoires in COVID-19. Assay: immunoSEQ multiplex PCR; the TCRdb copy retains only in-frame clones and omits some. Among approximately 120,000 clones listed, about three quarters were seen once. The sequencing input was peripheral blood. The receptors were gathered from a human donor in a cohort sampled during active or convalescent COVID-19.

This clone was seen only a few times. V and J are TRBV7-3 and TRBJ2-1; TRBD2 aligns across 9 bases. Trimming at V came to 2 bases and at J to 6 bases, leaving 5 bases not matched to a gene. The CDR3 has 15 residues. CDR1 and CDR2 (germline): SGHTA, FQGTGA. The CDR3 DNA follows: TGTGCCAGCAGCTTAGGGACTAGCCGGACCAATGAGCAGTTCTTC. It yields the protein CASSLGTSRTNEQFF. Together with reference TRBV7-3 and TRBJ2-1, the CDR3 gives the full variable domain: GAGVSQTPSNKVTEKGKYVELRCDPISGHTALYWYRQSLGQGPEFLIYFQGTGAADDSGLPNDRFFAVRPEGSVSTLKIQRTERGDSAVYLCASSLGTSRTNEQFFGPGTRLTVL.

The chain uses TRBV10-3 and TRBJ2-1; 10 bases fit TRBD1. CDR1 ENHRY and CDR2 SYGVKD come from the germline V gene. The CDR3 sequence is 17 residues long. With 0 bases clipped from V and 3 bases from J, the junction kept 5 bases outside the gene matches. DNA of the CDR3: TGTGCCATCAGTGAGTCCTCCAGGACAGGGGGCTACAATGAGCAGTTCTTC. This gives the protein CAISESSRTGGYNEQFF.

The chain links TRBV9 to TRBJ2-3, with TRBD2 matching over 9 bases. Trimming cost V 2 bases and J 3 bases; bases outside gene matches: 1. The germline gives CDR1 SGDLS, CDR2 YYNGEE. The CDR3 has 14 residues. In DNA form, the CDR3 reads TGTGCCAGCAGCGTTAGCGGGAGAACAGATACGCAGTATTTT. Translated, it gives CASSVSGRTDTQYF.

The gene calls are TRBV5-1 and TRBJ2-7; possibly TRBD2 for D (5 bases). Deletions cut 3 bases from V and 6 bases from J, with 10 bases between. The CDR3 is 12 amino acids. Germline CDR1 SGHRS, CDR2 YFSETQ. CDR3 sequence: CASSSEGGEQYF. The CDR3 bases are TGCGCCAGCAGCTCCGAGGGTGGCGAGCAGTACTTC.

This chain joins TRBV4-3 and TRBJ2-5; 13 bases are a match to TRBD2. Germline assignment: CDR1 LGHNA and CDR2 YSLEER. This CDR3 contains 16 residues. With 4 bases clipped from V and 5 bases from J, the junction kept 7 bases outside the gene matches. This CDR3 is CASSRLAGGSGETQYF. CDR3 sequence (DNA): TGCGCCAGCAGCCGACTAGCGGGGGGAAGTGGGGAGACCCAGTACTTC.

The chain links TRBV6-6 to TRBJ1-6; D unresolved. The germline CDR1 and CDR2 sequences are MNHNY and SVGAGI (reference sequence). Trimming took 6 bases from V and 8 from J, leaving 8 bases between them. The CDR3 is 12 residues long. The CDR3 loop reads CASSPVYSPLHF. Here the CDR3 DNA reads TGTGCCAGCAGCCCCGTATATTCACCCCTCCACTTT.

The V and J genes are TRBV10-3 and TRBJ1-2; 7 positions match TRBD1. This CDR3 spans 13 amino acids. The ends lost 7 bases at V and 8 bases at J; junction bases unmatched: 10. CDR1 ENHRY and CDR2 SYGVKD come from the germline V gene. The chain's CDR3 is CAITQTGFVGYTF. DNA for the CDR3: TGTGCCATCACCCAGACAGGGTTTGTAGGCTACACCTTC.

This sequence joins TRBV12-1 and TRBJ2-1; TRBD2, the table's D call, lacks a check against the DNA. TRBV12-1 is classified as a pseudogene. The CDR3 covers 16 residues. The CDR3 DNA sequence: TGTGCCAGCAGCTGTGTTGGTCTAACGGGAGGAATTTGCCTGTTCTTC. Protein product: CASSCVGLTGGICLFF.

Remarks on this clone: Additional DNA sequences in this sample encode the identical CDR3. V is TRBV5-1 and J is TRBJ1-5, with D possibly being TRBD1 (5 bases). Trimming took off 0 bases at V and 3 bases at J, with 10 bases between the two ends. CDR1 SGHRS and CDR2 YFSETQ come from the germline V gene. The CDR3 is 15 amino acids. The chain's CDR3 is CASSLAGGPNQPQHF. CDR3 nucleotide sequence: TGCGCCAGCAGCTTGGCCGGGGGACCCAATCAGCCCCAGCATTTT. The whole variable domain, filled in from reference TRBV5-1 and TRBJ1-5, reads KAGVTQTPRYLIKTRGQQVTLSCSPISGHRSVSWYQQTPGQGLQFLFEYFSETQRNKGNFPGRFSGRQFSNSRSEMNVSTLELGDSALYLCASSLAGGPNQPQHFGDGTRLSIL.

The V and J genes are TRBV15 and TRBJ2-7, with a tentative D call TRBD2 (5 bases). The CDR3 extends over 13 amino acids. Trimming removed 3 bases from V and 3 bases from J, with 9 bases in between. Germline CDR1 LNHNV, CDR2 YYDKDF (reference sequence). The CDR3, as DNA: TGTGCCACCAGCAGTATACTAGACTACGAGCAGTACTTC. This encodes CATSSILDYEQYF. Using reference TRBV15 and TRBJ2-7 for the parts outside the CDR3, the full variable domain is DAMVIQNPRYQVTQFGKPVTLSCSQTLNHNVMYWYQQKSSQAPKLLFHYYDKDFNNEADTPDNFQSRRPNTSFCFLDIRSPGLGDTAMYLCATSSILDYEQYFGPGTRLTVT.

The gene calls are TRBV12-3 or TRBV12-4 and TRBJ1-2; D uncertain. V was trimmed by 6 bases and J by 1 base, leaving 9 bases between them. The CDR3 has 13 amino acids. CDR3 residues: CASSDKFNYGYTF. In DNA, the CDR3 is TGTGCCAGCAGCGACAAATTTAACTATGGCTACACCTTC.

This clone was detected a few times. The junction departs from germline at one end; a sequencing error may be responsible. The rearrangement joins TRBV4-3 to TRBJ1-5, with TRBD1 matching 11 bases. CDR1 and CDR2 (germline): LGHNA, YSLEER. The CDR3 has 15 residues. This chain's CDR3 is CASSQGTGGKQPQHF. In DNA, the CDR3 is TGCGCCAGCAGCCAAGGGACAGGGGGCAAGCAGCCCCAGCATTTT.

The chain couples TRBV28 to TRBJ1-2, with TRBD1 as a possible D gene (6 bases). V was trimmed by 5 bases and J by 5 bases, leaving 12 bases between them. This CDR3 spans 13 amino acids. Germline CDR1 reads MDHEN; CDR2 reads SYDVKM. CDR3 sequence: CASSVGQPYGYTF. CDR3 coding DNA: TGTGCCAGCAGTGTAGGACAGCCTTATGGCTACACCTTC.

In this sample, this clone turned up a few times. This rearrangement joins TRBV29-1 to TRBJ2-7; 11 bases agree with TRBD1. Germline-derived CDR1 and CDR2 are SQVTM and ANQGSEA. The CDR3 covers 13 residues. The ends lost 7 bases at V and 7 bases at J; junction bases unmatched: 9. The CDR3 reads CSAGTGTGGEQYF. CDR3 coding DNA: TGCAGCGCGGGGACCGGGACAGGGGGGGAGCAGTACTTC.

This clone has more than one count but fewer than ten. The chain links TRBV3-1 (or the pseudogene TRBV3-2) to TRBJ1-1, with 7 bases that match TRBD1. The CDR3 is 15 residues long. Germline V gene sequence: CDR1 LGHDT, CDR2 YNNKEL (reference sequence). Germline trimming cut 2 bases from V and 2 bases from J; bases unmatched to any gene: 5. The CDR3 loop reads CASSQTGQTNTEAFF. In DNA form, the CDR3 reads TGTGCCAGCAGCCAAACGGGACAGACTAACACTGAAGCTTTCTTT.

The chain carries TRBV27 and TRBJ2-7, with 7 bases matching TRBD1. The CDR3 spans 15 residues. After removal of 4 bases from V and 0 bases from J, the junction contained 6 bases not matched to a gene. Per the germline V gene, CDR1 is MNHEY and CDR2 is SMNVEV (reference sequence). The CDR3 DNA reads TGTGCCAGCAGTTGGGACAGAAGTTTCTCCTACGAGCAGTACTTC. This sequence encodes CASSWDRSFSYEQYF.

The rearrangement joins TRBV19 to TRBJ1-5; D is perhaps TRBD1 (5 bases). The CDR3 is 15 residues long. Germline V gives CDR1 LNHDA, CDR2 SQIVND (reference sequence). The V gene lost 9 bases and the J gene lost 3 bases, with 18 bases spanning the gap. The CDR3 spells CASNLGGEVNQPQHF. The CDR3 nucleotides are TGTGCCAGCAACCTCGGAGGGGAGGTCAATCAGCCCCAGCATTTT.

The chain recombines TRBV4-1 with TRBJ1-4; D is uncertain. V lost 1 base to trimming and J lost 7 bases, with 16 bases between them. The CDR3 spans 16 residues. CDR1 is MGHRA and CDR2 is YSYEKL in the germline V gene. The CDR3: CASSQGSGDLFEKLFF. The CDR3 coding sequence is TGCGCCAGCAGCCAAGGATCCGGGGATCTTTTTGAAAAACTGTTTTTT.

This clone showed up just once. V and J are TRBV4-3 and TRBJ2-1; 9 positions agree with TRBD2. The CDR3 totals 20 residues. Trimming removed 1 base from V and 9 bases from J; junction bases left unmatched: 22. CDR1 and CDR2 (germline): LGHNA, YSLEER. CDR3 sequence (DNA): TGCGCCAGCAGCCAAGTTAAAATTAGCGGGAGAGGCCGGGGGGTTCTTGAGCAGTTCTTC. Translation gives CASSQVKISGRGRGVLEQFF.

CDR3 sequence reads: CASSLEGRPQYF. The CDR3, as DNA: TGTGCCAGCAGCTTAGAGGGGCGGCCCCAGTACTTC. The chain links TRBV7-8 to TRBJ2-5, with a weak D call TRBD1 (5 bases). CDR3 length: 12 amino acids. CDR1 is SGHVS and CDR2 is FQNEAQ in the germline V gene. V was clipped by 1 base and J by 9 bases, with 9 bases between them.

Judged by abundance, this clone is medium-sized. The V gene is TRBV9, the J gene TRBJ2-3; the match to TRBD1 covers 7 bases. V trimming: 0 bases; J trimming: 3 bases; junction bases outside the gene matches: 7. CDR3 length equals 16 residues. Germline V gene lookup returns CDR1 SGDLS and CDR2 YYNGEE. CDR3 DNA sequence: TGTGCCAGCAGCGTAGAGAGCAGGGGGTGGACAGATACGCAGTATTTT. Residues: CASSVESRGWTDTQYF.